This is a list of T cell receptor beta chains from one sample in a study of cytomegalovirus exposure and HLA in healthy donors. TCRdb keeps only in-frame clones here, not all; method: immunoSEQ multiplex PCR. The sample shows about 160,000 clones, around three quarters of them seen only once. Material for sequencing was PBMCs. The receptors derive from a woman aged 45-59 years in good health and CMV-seropositive. Both conserved end residues are part of each CDR3. The order of the fields is J gene, D gene, clone size, V gene, CDR3 protein, CDR3 DNA. The D gene is left open where the match is weak. Clone size is stated in some rows and not others, as once, few, many or a class when expanded.

TRBJ1-5 | NA | NA | TRBV19 | CASSIGPGAYQPQHF | TGTGCCAGTAGTATAGGACCAGGGGCCTATCAGCCCCAGCATTTT
TRBJ2-1 | TRBD1 | NA | TRBV14 | CASSLTGQGLLAFF | TGTGCCAGCAGCCTCACTGGACAGGGCCTACTGGCGTTCTTC
TRBJ1-1 | NA | NA | TRBV11-2 | CASSLDQFGNTEAFF | TGTGCCAGCAGCTTAGATCAGTTTGGGAACACTGAAGCTTTCTTT
TRBJ2-3 | NA | NA | TRBV10-3 | CAISESNFNAFTDTQYF | TGTGCCATCAGTGAGTCGAACTTCAACGCTTTCACAGATACGCAGTATTTT
TRBJ1-3 | TRBD1 | NA | TRBV6-5 | CASSYNLRQGVNTIYF | TGTGCCAGCAGTTACAATCTCCGACAGGGGGTTAACACCATATATTTT
TRBJ1-2 | NA | NA | TRBV20-1 | CSARSAGYTF | TGCAGTGCGCGAAGCGCGGGCTACACCTTC
TRBJ2-1 | TRBD2 | NA | TRBV27 | CASSPWGGSPYNEQFF | TGTGCCAGCAGCCCTTGGGGAGGGAGCCCCTACAATGAGCAGTTCTTC
TRBJ2-4 | NA | NA | TRBV9 | CASSVGGGLTKNIQYF | TGTGCCAGCAGCGTAGGTGGGGGCTTGACCAAAAACATTCAGTACTTC
TRBJ1-5 | NA | NA | TRBV6-5 | CASGRVSNQPQHF | TGTGCCAGCGGGAGGGTCAGCAATCAGCCCCAGCATTTT
TRBJ2-4 | TRBD1 | NA | TRBV20-1 | CSATGENIQYF | TGCAGTGCCACAGGGGAAAACATTCAGTACTTC
TRBJ1-6 | TRBD1 | NA | TRBV6-5 | CASSSDRANSPLHF | TGTGCCAGCAGTTCGGACAGGGCTAATTCACCCCTCCACTTT
TRBJ1-2 | NA | NA | TRBV7-2 | CASSSQGHYGYTF | TGTGCCAGCAGCTCTCAGGGCCACTATGGCTACACCTTC
TRBJ2-1 | TRBD2 | NA | TRBV2 | CASSGGLAGGYNEQFF | TGTGCCAGCAGCGGGGGACTAGCGGGGGGTTACAATGAGCAGTTCTTC
TRBJ1-2 | NA | once | TRBV14 | CASSQVQSYGYTF | TGTGCCAGCAGCCAAGTACAAAGCTATGGCTACACCTTC
TRBJ1-1 | TRBD1 | NA | TRBV27 | CASSFTGGLNTEAFF | TGTGCCAGCAGTTTTACAGGGGGCCTGAACACTGAAGCTTTCTTT
TRBJ2-5 | NA | NA | TRBV5-6 | CASSLAGAGEETQYF | TGTGCCAGCAGCTTGGCCGGGGCAGGGGAAGAGACCCAGTACTTC
TRBJ2-5 | NA | NA | TRBV2 | CASSLGQGETQYF | TGTGCCAGCAGCCTGGGACAAGGGGAGACCCAGTACTTC
TRBJ1-5 | NA | NA | TRBV10-3 | CAISEGFSGSQPQHF | TGTGCCATCAGTGAGGGGTTCTCTGGGAGTCAGCCCCAGCATTTT
TRBJ2-5 | NA | NA | TRBV29-1 | CSVERTDQETQYF | TGCAGCGTTGAAAGGACAGACCAAGAGACCCAGTACTTC
TRBJ2-1 | TRBD2 | NA | TRBV10-3 | CAISVTTSGRGNEQFF | TGTGCCATCAGCGTAACCACTAGCGGGAGGGGAAATGAGCAGTTCTTC
TRBJ1-1 | NA | NA | TRBV28 | CASSDLQGYTEAFF | TGTGCCAGCAGTGATCTACAGGGTTACACTGAAGCTTTCTTT
TRBJ2-7 | NA | once | TRBV7-2 | CASSLGALYEQYF | TGTGCCAGCAGCTTAGGAGCTCTTTACGAGCAGTACTTC
TRBJ2-1 | NA | NA | TRBV11-3 | CASSLLDNEQFF | TGTGCCAGCAGCTTACTAGACAATGAGCAGTTCTTC
TRBJ1-1 | NA | NA | TRBV28 | CASGDSNTEAFF | TGTGCCAGCGGAGACAGTAACACTGAAGCTTTCTTT
TRBJ2-5 | NA | few | TRBV7-2 | CASSRPTGRETQYF | TGTGCCAGCAGTCGACCGACAGGCCGAGAGACCCAGTACTTC
TRBJ1-5 | TRBD1 | NA | TRBV5-1 | CASSLQGDQPQHF | TGCGCCAGCAGCTTACAGGGGGATCAGCCCCAGCATTTT
TRBJ2-7 | NA | NA | TRBV4-2 | CASSQVHRGGTYEQYF | TGTGCCAGCAGCCAAGTCCACAGGGGGGGAACCTACGAGCAGTACTTC
TRBJ2-1 | TRBD2 | NA | TRBV11-3 | CASSPGGDSYNEQFF | TGTGCCAGCAGCCCGGGGGGGGACTCCTACAATGAGCAGTTCTTC
TRBJ2-7 | NA | NA | TRBV5-6 | CASSSYYEQYF | TGTGCCAGCAGCTCGTACTACGAGCAGTACTTC
TRBJ1-1 | NA | NA | TRBV4-2 | CASSQGRGNTEAFF | TGTGCCAGCAGCCAAGGACGGGGGAACACTGAAGCTTTCTTT
TRBJ2-7 | NA | once | TRBV5-1 | CASSPMGRSSSYEQYF | TGCGCCAGCAGCCCGATGGGGCGGTCCAGCTCCTACGAGCAGTACTTC
TRBJ2-3 | NA | NA | TRBV5-6 | CASSQIGRKGGTDTQYF | TGTGCCAGCAGTCAGATAGGACGGAAAGGGGGCACAGATACGCAGTATTTT
TRBJ2-5 | NA | once | TRBV7-6 | CASSLVKVQWETQYF | TGTGCCAGCAGCTTAGTTAAAGTACAATGGGAGACCCAGTACTTC
TRBJ2-1 | TRBD1 | NA | TRBV28 | CASSPFPDRGSYNEQFF | TGTGCCAGCAGTCCCTTCCCGGACAGGGGGTCCTACAATGAGCAGTTCTTC
TRBJ2-3 | NA | NA | TRBV7-2 | CASSLVGGSTDTQYF | TGTGCCAGCAGCTTGGTCGGCGGAAGCACAGATACGCAGTATTTT
TRBJ1-2 | NA | once | TRBV7-9 | CASELYGYTF | TGTGCCAGCGAGCTATATGGCTACACCTTC
TRBJ2-7 | TRBD2 | NA | TRBV19 | CASSIVAGGPHEQYF | TGTGCCAGTAGTATTGTTGCGGGGGGGCCACACGAGCAGTACTTC
TRBJ2-7 | NA | NA | TRBV28 | CASRGSFAGPLYEQYF | TGTGCCAGCAGGGGGAGTTTTGCAGGACCCCTCTACGAGCAGTACTTC
TRBJ2-1 | TRBD2 | NA | TRBV28 | CASSSTSGGPNEQFF | TGTGCCAGCAGTTCGACTAGCGGGGGCCCCAATGAGCAGTTCTTC
TRBJ2-7 | TRBD1 | NA | TRBV28 | CASSWARTGVNYEQYF | TGTGCCAGCAGTTGGGCCCGGACAGGGGTCAACTACGAGCAGTACTTC
TRBJ1-5 | NA | once | TRBV19 | CASSILASSNQPQHF | TGTGCCAGTAGTATACTTGCCAGTAGCAATCAGCCCCAGCATTTT
TRBJ1-1 | TRBD1 | NA | TRBV7-2 | CASSPTGQIMNTEAFF | TGTGCCAGCAGCCCAACGGGACAGATTATGAACACTGAAGCTTTCTTT
TRBJ2-2 | NA | NA | TRBV27 | CASREGVTGELFF | TGTGCCAGCAGAGAAGGGGTCACCGGGGAGCTGTTTTTT
TRBJ2-7 | NA | NA | TRBV6-6 | CASSYGHFYEQYF | TGTGCCAGCAGTTACGGGCACTTCTACGAGCAGTACTTC
TRBJ1-5 | NA | once | TRBV30 | CAWSVGTGVSEPQHF | TGTGCCTGGAGTGTAGGGACTGGCGTATCGGAGCCCCAGCATTTT
TRBJ2-3 | NA | NA | TRBV6-5 | CASSARGTSTDTQYF | TGTGCCAGCAGTGCTAGGGGAACTAGCACAGATACGCAGTATTTT
TRBJ2-5 | TRBD2 | NA | TRBV5-5 | CASSPPGLVQETQYF | TGTGCCAGCAGTCCTCCGGGACTAGTTCAAGAGACCCAGTACTTC
TRBJ1-2 | NA | NA | TRBV6-5 | CAGWGEGMTYGYTF | TGTGCCGGCTGGGGGGAGGGAATGACCTATGGCTACACCTTC
TRBJ2-7 | NA | NA | TRBV4-3 | CASSQGITTDQYF | TGCGCCAGCAGCCAAGGAATCACGACAGACCAGTACTTC
TRBJ2-7 | TRBD1 | NA | TRBV19 | CASSFGTAYEQYF | TGTGCCAGTAGTTTCGGGACAGCCTACGAGCAGTACTTC
TRBJ1-4 | NA | NA | TRBV5-1 | CASSLVHGTNEKLFF | TGCGCCAGCAGCTTGGTTCACGGAACTAATGAAAAACTGTTTTTT
TRBJ1-5 | TRBD1 | few | TRBV7-9 | CASSPWTGRGNQPQHF | TGTGCCAGCAGCCCGTGGACAGGGCGAGGCAATCAGCCCCAGCATTTT
TRBJ2-1 | NA | NA | TRBV5-1 | CASSSPPQGGGNLEQFF | TGCGCCAGCAGCTCTCCACCACAGGGTGGTGGCAATTTGGAGCAGTTCTTC
TRBJ2-3 | TRBD2 | NA | TRBV25-1 | CASSEDGLAGTDTQYF | TGTGCCAGCAGTGAAGACGGACTAGCGGGCACAGATACGCAGTATTTT
TRBJ1-2 | NA | NA | TRBV27 | CASSPQGSYGYTF | TGTGCCAGCAGCCCGCAGGGATCCTATGGCTACACCTTC
TRBJ1-1 | NA | NA | TRBV4-1 | CASSQERQRSVTEAFF | TGCGCCAGCAGCCAAGAACGACAGAGGTCTGTCACTGAAGCTTTCTTT
TRBJ1-1 | NA | few | TRBV5-1 | CASSLGTEVTEAFF | TGCGCCAGCAGCTTGGGGACAGAAGTAACTGAAGCTTTCTTT
TRBJ2-1 | TRBD2 | NA | TRBV27 | CASSFDRFELAGVGEQFF | TGTGCCAGCAGTTTTGATCGGTTTGAACTAGCGGGAGTGGGTGAGCAGTTCTTC
TRBJ1-2 | NA | NA | TRBV28 | CASTQNYGYTF | TGTGCCAGCACGCAGAACTATGGCTACACCTTC
TRBJ1-6 | NA | NA | TRBV18 | CASSPPSSGNSPLHF | TGTGCCAGCTCACCACCTTCATCTGGCAATTCACCCCTCCACTTT